These T cell receptor beta chains were read from a single sample in a study of OX40 agonist ivuxolimab in advanced cancers. Profiling relied on immunoSEQ multiplex PCR, and the TCRdb table lists in-frame clones only, not all of them. The table records approximately 100,000 clones, about 90% of them present only once. Sequencing used CD4+ or CD8+ T cells sorted from blood, obtained in a trial of the OX40 agonist ivuxolimab. The receptors derive from an adult with an advanced solid tumor such as melanoma, head and neck, liver or kidney cancer. Both conserved end residues are part of each CDR3. D genes are given only for firm matches. Expanded clones are given a class, and other clones once, few, many or no size at all.

j_call clone_size d_call v_call cdr3_nt cdr3_aa
TRBJ2-3 NA TRBD2 TRBV29-1 TGCACCTCCGGACTAGCGGGGAGCACAGATACGCAGTATTTT CTSGLAGSTDTQYF
TRBJ1-3 NA TRBD1 TRBV6-5 TGTGCCAGCAGCCGAGACAGGGCTTCTGGAAACACCATATATTTT CASSRDRASGNTIYF
TRBJ2-1 NA NA TRBV7-9 TGTGCCAGCAGCCCCACGGGTCGCGTGGAGTTCTTC CASSPTGRVEFF
TRBJ1-1 once TRBD1 TRBV7-9 TGTGCCAGCAGCCAACACTCCGGGACAGGAGGGGGCATGAACACTGAAGCTTTCTTT CASSQHSGTGGGMNTEAFF
TRBJ1-5 NA NA TRBV12-5 TGTGCTAGTGGTTTGGGCCGGGACGCAGTAGGGGATCAGCCCCAGCATTTT CASGLGRDAVGDQPQHF
TRBJ1-3 NA NA TRBV9 TGTGCCAGCAGCGTAGAGCCGAGTGGAAACACCATATATTTT CASSVEPSGNTIYF
TRBJ2-7 NA NA TRBV2 TGTGCCAGAAACTCCGGGACTTCGTACGAGCAGTACTTC CARNSGTSYEQYF
TRBJ2-5 NA TRBD1 TRBV6-1 TGTGCCAGCAGCAGCGGACAGGAAGAGACCCAGTACTTC CASSSGQEETQYF
TRBJ2-1 NA TRBD2 TRBV7-9 TGTGCCAGCAGCCGGGGTCTAGCGGGAGGCAATGAGCAGTTCTTC CASSRGLAGGNEQFF
TRBJ2-5 NA NA TRBV27 TGTGCCAGCAGTTTGTCACAGGGAAGTAGAGAGACCCAGTACTTC CASSLSQGSRETQYF
TRBJ1-6 few NA TRBV6-6 TGTGCCAGCAGCCAACACCTTTCGGATTCACCCCTCCACTTT CASSQHLSDSPLHF
TRBJ1-4 NA NA TRBV5-1 TGCGCCAGCAGCCAAGGGGGGGCTGGTGAAAAACTGTTTTTT CASSQGGAGEKLFF
TRBJ2-3 NA TRBD2 TRBV10-1 TGCGCCAGCAGTGAATCCTTAGCGGGGGGAAGCACAGATACGCAGTATTTT CASSESLAGGSTDTQYF
TRBJ1-2 once TRBD1 TRBV6-5 TGTGCCAGCAGTCCCCGACAGGGGGCAGGCTATGGCTACACCTTC CASSPRQGAGYGYTF
TRBJ2-3 NA TRBD2 TRBV30 TGTGCCTGGAGTGGACTAGCCACAGATACGCAGTATTTT CAWSGLATDTQYF
TRBJ2-3 NA NA TRBV10-1 TGCGCCAGCAGTGATGGAAGCGGCACAGATACGCAGTATTTT CASSDGSGTDTQYF
TRBJ1-5 NA NA TRBV5-1 TGCGCCAGCAGCTTGGTCATAGGTGAACAGGCGCGTAATCAGCCCCAGCATTTT CASSLVIGEQARNQPQHF
TRBJ1-1 NA TRBD1 TRBV5-4 TGTGCCAGCAGCGGCGGACAGGGCCGCACTGAAGCTTTCTTT CASSGGQGRTEAFF
TRBJ2-7 once NA TRBV6-5 TGTGCCAGCAGTTACTTCAGGGGAACGGGTGTGCAGTACTTC CASSYFRGTGVQYF
TRBJ2-1 NA NA TRBV10-2 TGCGCCAGCAAGTTTTTAGGGGGGACCTACAATGAGCAGTTCTTC CASKFLGGTYNEQFF
TRBJ1-6 NA NA TRBV5-1 TGCGCCAGCAGCGACCGGTTGGAAGGCTCACCCCTCCACTTT CASSDRLEGSPLHF
TRBJ1-1 NA NA TRBV9 TGTGCCAGCAGCGTATTAGGAGGGAACACTGAAGCTTTCTTT CASSVLGGNTEAFF
TRBJ1-3 NA NA TRBV19 TGTGCCAGTAGTCCGTCGGGTCGTACGGACACCATATATTTT CASSPSGRTDTIYF
TRBJ2-1 NA TRBD2 TRBV30 TGTGCCTCGGGACTAGCGGGATCCGGCGAGCAGTTCTTC CASGLAGSGEQFF
TRBJ2-3 NA TRBD2 TRBV5-1 TGCGCCAGCAGGTGGACTAGCGGCACAGATACGCAGTATTTT CASRWTSGTDTQYF
TRBJ2-3 NA NA TRBV9 TGTGCCAGCAGTGAGCAGCCTGAAGATACGCAGTATTTT CASSEQPEDTQYF
TRBJ2-7 NA TRBD2 TRBV29-1 TGCAGCGTTTCCCCTACGGGGGGAACTTACGAGCAGTACTTC CSVSPTGGTYEQYF
TRBJ2-7 once NA TRBV11-3 TGTGCCAGCAGCTTAGCGTTTGGGATCTACTACGAGCAGTACTTC CASSLAFGIYYEQYF
TRBJ1-2 NA NA TRBV6-4 TGTGCCAGCAGGGCAACAGGGTCAGGAGGGGGCTACACCTTC CASRATGSGGGYTF
TRBJ2-3 NA TRBD2 TRBV9 TGTGCCAGCAGCGTAGCATTAGCGGGAGGTCCGGGGGATACGCAGTATTTT CASSVALAGGPGDTQYF
TRBJ2-5 NA NA TRBV18 TGTGCCAGCTCATCCGGACAGTTCCAAGAGACCCAGTACTTC CASSSGQFQETQYF
TRBJ2-2 NA NA TRBV11-3 TGTGCCAGCAACTATATCGGAGGGGTTGCCACCGGGGAGCTGTTTTTT CASNYIGGVATGELFF
TRBJ1-2 NA NA TRBV19 TGTGCCAGTAATAGTCGGGCACGGGGTGGCTATGGCTACACCTTC CASNSRARGGYGYTF
TRBJ1-1 NA NA TRBV11-2 TGTGCCAGCAGCTTGGCGCTGGGGGACACTGAAGCTTTCTTT CASSLALGDTEAFF
TRBJ1-2 NA NA TRBV5-6 TGTGCCAGCAGCTTGTCAGGGGGCTACACCTTC CASSLSGGYTF
TRBJ2-1 NA NA TRBV9 TGTGCCAGCAGCGTAGAAGCAGGGACGACGGGAAATGAGCAGTTCTTC CASSVEAGTTGNEQFF
TRBJ1-3 NA NA TRBV2 TGTGCCAGCGGAAGGGGCGAGGAAGGAAACACCATATATTTT CASGRGEEGNTIYF
TRBJ2-5 NA NA TRBV9 TGTGCCAGCAGCGAAACATCGGACCAAGAGACCCAGTACTTC CASSETSDQETQYF
TRBJ2-5 NA NA TRBV6-1 TGTGCCAGCAGTGAAGGACTGGAGGGGCAAGAGACCCAGTACTTC CASSEGLEGQETQYF
TRBJ1-2 NA TRBD1 TRBV4-1 TGCGCCAGCAGCCAACGGGACAGCCTTACTAACTATGGCTACACCTTC CASSQRDSLTNYGYTF
TRBJ2-5 NA NA TRBV7-6 TGTGCCAGCAGCTTAGGGGGACGGGAAGAGACCCAGTACTTC CASSLGGREETQYF
TRBJ1-6 NA TRBD1 TRBV10-3 TGTGCCGCGAACAGGGGGGACTCACCCCTCCACTTT CAANRGDSPLHF
TRBJ2-1 once TRBD1 TRBV5-1 TGCGCCAGCAGCTTGGAGGGGACAGGGTATACGAATGAGCAGTTCTTC CASSLEGTGYTNEQFF
TRBJ2-1 NA NA TRBV7-7 TGTGCTAGCAGCTTAGATCGGTACAATGAGCAGTTCTTC CASSLDRYNEQFF
TRBJ1-1 NA NA TRBV11-2 TGTGCCAGCAGCCTATTACAGGGTAGTGCTGAAGCTTTCTTT CASSLLQGSAEAFF
TRBJ2-7 NA TRBD1 TRBV27 TGTGCCAGCAGACAGGGGGCGCCGTCCTACGAGCAGTACTTC CASRQGAPSYEQYF
TRBJ1-2 NA TRBD1 TRBV11-2 TGTGCCAGCAGCTTAGATCAAGTCAGGGGGTATGGCTACACCTTC CASSLDQVRGYGYTF
TRBJ2-5 NA NA TRBV5-4 TGTGCCAGCAGCTTGGCCGACGGTGAGACCCAGTACTTC CASSLADGETQYF
TRBJ1-5 NA TRBD1 TRBV14 TGTGCCAGCAGCCAGACAGGGAATCAGCCCCAGCATTTT CASSQTGNQPQHF
TRBJ1-1 few TRBD1 TRBV30 TGTGCCTGGAGGCAGGGGGTAAGGTCTGAAGCTTTCTTT CAWRQGVRSEAFF
TRBJ1-5 once TRBD1 TRBV7-9 TGTGCCAGCAGCTTGACAGGGGGCGATCAGCCCCAGCATTTT CASSLTGGDQPQHF
TRBJ2-7 NA TRBD1 TRBV7-9 TGTGCCAGCAGCTTAGGGACAGGGTCCCACGAGCAGTACTTC CASSLGTGSHEQYF
TRBJ2-3 NA NA TRBV14 TGTGCCAGCAGCCAAGCGTCAGATACGCAGTATTTT CASSQASDTQYF